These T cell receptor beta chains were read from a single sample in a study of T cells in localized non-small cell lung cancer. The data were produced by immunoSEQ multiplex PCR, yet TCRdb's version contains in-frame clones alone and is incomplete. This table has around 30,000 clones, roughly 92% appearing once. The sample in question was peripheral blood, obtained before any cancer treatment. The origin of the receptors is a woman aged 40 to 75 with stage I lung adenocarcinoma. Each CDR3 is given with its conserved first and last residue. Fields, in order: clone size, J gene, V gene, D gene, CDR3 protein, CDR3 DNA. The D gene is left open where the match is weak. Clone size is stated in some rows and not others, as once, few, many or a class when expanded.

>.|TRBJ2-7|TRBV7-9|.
CASSLAKSGVAYEQYF
TGTGCCAGCAGCTTAGCGAAGTCAGGGGTTGCCTACGAGCAGTACTTC
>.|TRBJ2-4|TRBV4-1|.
CASSQGLEGQNIQYF
TGCGCCAGCAGCCAAGGCCTAGAGGGGCAAAACATTCAGTACTTC
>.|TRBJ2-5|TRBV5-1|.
CASSSTVKGQETQYF
TGCGCCAGCAGCTCGACAGTAAAGGGCCAAGAGACCCAGTACTTC
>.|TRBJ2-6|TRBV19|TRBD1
CASSSQGAGANVLTF
TGTGCCAGTAGTTCCCAGGGGGCTGGGGCCAACGTCCTGACTTTC
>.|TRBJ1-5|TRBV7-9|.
CASSPAGDSNQPQHF
TGTGCCAGCAGCCCCGCGGGGGATAGCAATCAGCCCCAGCATTTT
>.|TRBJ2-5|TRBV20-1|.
CSARPHSTQYF
TGCAGTGCCAGGCCCCATTCGACCCAGTACTTC
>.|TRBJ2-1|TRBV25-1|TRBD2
CASSRAGVAEQFF
TGTGCCAGCAGTCGAGCGGGAGTAGCTGAGCAGTTCTTC
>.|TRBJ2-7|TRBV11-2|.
CASSPRTVSYEQYF
TGTGCCAGCAGCCCCCGGACAGTCTCCTACGAGCAGTACTTC
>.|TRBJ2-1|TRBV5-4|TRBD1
CASSVRQGWGNEQFF
TGTGCCAGCAGCGTAAGACAGGGTTGGGGCAATGAGCAGTTCTTC
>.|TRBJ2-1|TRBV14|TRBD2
CASSQPTASGRAFSEQFF
TGTGCCAGCAGCCAACCAACTGCTAGCGGGAGGGCCTTTAGTGAGCAGTTCTTC
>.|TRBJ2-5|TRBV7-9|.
CASSQRALQGKQETQYF
TGTGCCAGCAGCCAAAGGGCTTTACAGGGCAAGCAAGAGACCCAGTACTTC
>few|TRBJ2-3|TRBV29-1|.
CSVATTDTQYF
TGCAGCGTTGCCACCACAGATACGCAGTATTTT
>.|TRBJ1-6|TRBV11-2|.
CASSFGSWGYDNSPLHF
TGTGCCAGCAGCTTTGGGTCCTGGGGGTATGATAATTCACCCCTCCACTTT
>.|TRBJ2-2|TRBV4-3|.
CASSHLPNTGELFF
TGCGCCAGCAGCCACCTACCTAATACCGGGGAGCTGTTTTTT
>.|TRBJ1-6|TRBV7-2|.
CASSLDIDSPLHF
TGTGCCAGCAGCTTAGATATAGATTCACCCCTCCACTTT
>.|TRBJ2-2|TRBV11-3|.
CASSLEGNRDTGELFF
TGTGCCAGCAGCTTAGAGGGGAACAGGGACACCGGGGAGCTGTTTTTT
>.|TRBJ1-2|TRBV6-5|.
CASSYRGYTF
TGTGCCAGCAGTTACCGTGGCTACACCTTC
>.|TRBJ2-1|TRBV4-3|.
CASSQVQAYDEQFF
TGCGCCAGCAGCCAAGTCCAAGCGTACGATGAGCAGTTCTTC
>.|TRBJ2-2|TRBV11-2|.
CASSFFRPTGELFF
TGTGCCAGCAGCTTTTTTAGACCCACCGGGGAGCTGTTTTTT
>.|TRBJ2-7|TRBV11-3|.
CASSSGRNYEQYF
TGTGCCAGCAGCTCGGGACGGAACTACGAGCAGTACTTC
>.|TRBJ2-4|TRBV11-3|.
CASSQGGPSPDIQYF
TGTGCCAGCAGCCAGGGGGGCCCCAGCCCCGACATTCAGTACTTC
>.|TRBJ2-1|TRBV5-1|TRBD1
CASSSSGQGDEQFF
TGCGCCAGCAGCTCCTCGGGACAGGGGGATGAGCAGTTCTTC
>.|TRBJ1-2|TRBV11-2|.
CASSLGGATYGYTF
TGTGCCAGCAGCTTAGGGGGGGCGACCTATGGCTACACCTTC
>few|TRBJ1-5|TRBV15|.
CATSDGTPFNQPQHF
TGTGCCACCAGCGACGGGACACCTTTTAATCAGCCCCAGCATTTT
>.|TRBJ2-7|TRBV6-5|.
CASSYGVAYEQYF
TGTGCCAGCAGTTACGGGGTAGCCTACGAGCAGTACTTC
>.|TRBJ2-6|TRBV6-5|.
CASSSLDSRGNVLTF
TGTGCCAGCAGTTCACTTGACTCAAGGGGCAACGTCCTGACTTTC
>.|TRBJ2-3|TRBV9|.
CASSFRVTDTQYF
TGTGCCAGCAGCTTCAGGGTCACAGATACGCAGTATTTT
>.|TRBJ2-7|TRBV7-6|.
CASSLAQKSYEQYF
TGTGCCAGCAGCTTAGCGCAAAAGTCCTACGAGCAGTACTTC
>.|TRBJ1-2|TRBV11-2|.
CASSPNLGDNGYTF
TGTGCCAGCAGCCCGAACCTAGGGGACAATGGCTACACCTTC
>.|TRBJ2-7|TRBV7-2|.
CASTPAKGGYEQYF
TGTGCCAGCACCCCGGCCAAGGGGGGCTACGAGCAGTACTTC
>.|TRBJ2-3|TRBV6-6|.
CASRPGAARGDTQYF
TGTGCCAGCAGACCCGGGGCCGCTAGGGGAGATACGCAGTATTTT
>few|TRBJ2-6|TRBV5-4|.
CASYIHARQSRANVLTF
TGTGCCAGCTATATACACGCCAGACAAAGTCGGGCCAACGTCCTGACTTTC
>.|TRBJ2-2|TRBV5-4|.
CASSRISGTNTGELFF
TGTGCCAGCAGCCGGATTAGCGGAACGAACACCGGGGAGCTGTTTTTT
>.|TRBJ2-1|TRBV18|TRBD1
CASSSGTGGYNEQFF
TGTGCCAGCTCGTCCGGGACAGGGGGCTACAATGAGCAGTTCTTC
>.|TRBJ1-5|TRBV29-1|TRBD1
CSVGQGADQPQHF
TGCAGCGTCGGACAGGGGGCAGATCAGCCCCAGCATTTT
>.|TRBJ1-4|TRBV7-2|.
CASSLEGWTNEVFF
TGTGCCAGCAGCTTAGAAGGGTGGACTAATGAGGTGTTTTTT
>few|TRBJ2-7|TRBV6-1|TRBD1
CASSEIIRDRGSF
TGTGCCAGCAGTGAAATAATCCGGGACAGGGGTTCTTTC
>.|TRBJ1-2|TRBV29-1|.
CSVVVRGVVYGYTF
TGCAGCGTTGTGGTCAGGGGAGTCGTTTATGGCTACACCTTC
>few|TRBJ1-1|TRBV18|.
CASSLRDTEAFF
TGTGCCAGCTCACTAAGGGACACTGAAGCTTTCTTT
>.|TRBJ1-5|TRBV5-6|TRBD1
CASSLTGEGGNQPQHF
TGTGCCAGCAGCCTGACAGGGGAGGGCGGCAATCAGCCCCAGCATTTT
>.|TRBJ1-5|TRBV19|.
CASSIAGGNQPQHF
TGTGCCAGTAGTATAGCGGGGGGCAATCAGCCCCAGCATTTT
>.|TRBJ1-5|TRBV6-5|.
CASSSSLASQPQHF
TGTGCCAGCAGTTCTAGTTTGGCGTCTCAGCCCCAGCATTTT
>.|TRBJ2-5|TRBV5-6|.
CASSLGRVVETQYF
TGTGCCAGCAGCTTGGGCAGGGTCGTCGAGACCCAGTACTTC
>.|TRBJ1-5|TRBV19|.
CASSIVSKDQPQHF
TGTGCCAGTAGTATAGTTTCCAAGGACCAGCCCCAGCATTTT
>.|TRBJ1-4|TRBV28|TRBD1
CASSSPGQPNEKLFF
TGTGCCAGCAGTTCTCCGGGACAGCCTAATGAAAAACTGTTTTTT
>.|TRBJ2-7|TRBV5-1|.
CASSLWGRYEQYF
TGCGCCAGCAGCTTGTGGGGCCGGTACGAGCAGTACTTC
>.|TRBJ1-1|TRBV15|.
CATSKQLTQGNTEAFF
TGTGCCACCAGCAAACAGCTCACTCAGGGGAACACTGAAGCTTTCTTT
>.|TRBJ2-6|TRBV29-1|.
CSVLDKSGANVLTF
TGCAGCGTCCTCGACAAGTCTGGGGCCAACGTCCTGACTTTC
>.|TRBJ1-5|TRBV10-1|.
CASSNRGGINQPQHF
TGCGCCAGCTCAAACCGGGGGGGGATCAATCAGCCCCAGCATTTT
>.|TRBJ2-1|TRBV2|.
CASSDRGYEQFF
TGTGCCAGCAGTGACAGGGGCTATGAGCAGTTCTTC
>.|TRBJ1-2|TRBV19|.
CASSTFNYGYTF
TGTGCCAGTAGTACCTTTAACTATGGCTACACCTTC
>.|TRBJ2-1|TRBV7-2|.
CASSLAQFGHNEQFF
TGTGCCAGCAGCTTAGCGCAGTTCGGCCACAATGAGCAGTTCTTC
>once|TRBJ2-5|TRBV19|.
CASSHLQGKETQYF
TGTGCCAGTAGCCACCTCCAGGGGAAAGAGACCCAGTACTTC
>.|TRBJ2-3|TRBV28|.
CASSFTDTQYF
TGTGCCAGCAGTTTCACAGATACGCAGTATTTT
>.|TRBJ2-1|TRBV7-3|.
CASSLTPLVGGEVFF
TGTGCCAGCAGCCTCACCCCCCTAGTGGGAGGTGAGGTGTTCTTC
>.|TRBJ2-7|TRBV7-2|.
CASSPGSSSYEQYF
TGTGCCAGCAGCCCTGGGAGCAGTTCCTACGAGCAGTACTTC
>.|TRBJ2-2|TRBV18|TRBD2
CASSPETSGEVFF
TGTGCCAGCTCACCAGAGACTAGCGGAGAGGTGTTTTTT